The entry below gives a single T cell receptor (beta chain) sequence along with its context. The data belong to a study of radiotherapy plus CTLA-4 blockade in lung cancer. TCRdb's table, derived via immunoSEQ multiplex PCR, lists solely in-frame clones and lacks some. The repertoire includes around 65,000 clones, 77% of them detected once, and approximately 4% sits in the top ten. The ends lost 5 bases at V and 2 bases at J; junction bases unmatched: 4. CDR1 SGHNT and CDR2 YYREEE come from the germline V gene (reference sequence). This CDR3 is built from 14 residues. The starting material was peripheral blood, obtained from a patient treated with radiotherapy plus ipilimumab. The sequence was collected from a human donor with non-small cell lung cancer who had a complete response to radiotherapy plus ipilimumab. This chain links TRBV5-4 with TRBJ2-1; 7 nucleotides align to TRBD1. The CDR3 loop is CASSAGTAYNEQFF. For the CDR3, the DNA is TGTGCCAGCAGTGCCGGGACAGCCTACAATGAGCAGTTCTTC. Full variable domain (rest looked up from reference TRBV5-4 and TRBJ2-1): ETGVTQSPTHLIKTRGQQVTLRCSSQSGHNTVSWYQQALGQGPQFIFQYYREEENGRGNFPPRFSGLQFPNYSSELNVNALELDDSALYLCASSAGTAYNEQFFGPGTRLTVL.